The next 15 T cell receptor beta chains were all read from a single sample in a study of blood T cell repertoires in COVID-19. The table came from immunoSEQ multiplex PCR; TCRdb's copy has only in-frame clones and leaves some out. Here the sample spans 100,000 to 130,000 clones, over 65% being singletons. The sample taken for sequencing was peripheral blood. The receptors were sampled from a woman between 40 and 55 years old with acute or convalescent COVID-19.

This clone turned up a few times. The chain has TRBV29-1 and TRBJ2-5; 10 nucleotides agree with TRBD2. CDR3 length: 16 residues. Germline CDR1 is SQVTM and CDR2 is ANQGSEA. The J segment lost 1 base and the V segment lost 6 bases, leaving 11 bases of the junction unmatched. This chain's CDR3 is CSVETQLAGFQETQYF. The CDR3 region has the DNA TGCAGCGTCGAGACCCAACTAGCGGGATTCCAAGAGACCCAGTACTTC.

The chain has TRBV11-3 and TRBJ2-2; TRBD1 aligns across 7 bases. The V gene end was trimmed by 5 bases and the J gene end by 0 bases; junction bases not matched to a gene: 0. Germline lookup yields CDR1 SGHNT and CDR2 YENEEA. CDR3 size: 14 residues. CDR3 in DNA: TGTGCCAGCAGCGGGACAGCGAACACCGGGGAGCTGTTTTTT. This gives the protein CASSGTANTGELFF.

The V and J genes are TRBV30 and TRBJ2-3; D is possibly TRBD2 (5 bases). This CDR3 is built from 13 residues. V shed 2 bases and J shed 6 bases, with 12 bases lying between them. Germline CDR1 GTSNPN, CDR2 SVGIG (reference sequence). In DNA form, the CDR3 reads TGTGCCTGGAGTTCCGGGGAATGGGATACGCAGTATTTT. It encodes CAWSSGEWDTQYF.

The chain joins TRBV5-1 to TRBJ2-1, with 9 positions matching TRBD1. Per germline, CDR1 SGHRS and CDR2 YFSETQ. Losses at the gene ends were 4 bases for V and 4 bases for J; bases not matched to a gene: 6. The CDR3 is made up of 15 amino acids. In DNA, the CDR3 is TGCGCCAGCAGCGTATCCGGGACAGGGTACAATGAGCAGTTCTTC. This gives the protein CASSVSGTGYNEQFF.

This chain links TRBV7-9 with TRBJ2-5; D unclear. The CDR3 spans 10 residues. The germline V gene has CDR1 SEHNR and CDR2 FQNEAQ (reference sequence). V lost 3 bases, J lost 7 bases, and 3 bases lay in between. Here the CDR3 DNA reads TGTGCCAGCAGCTTGCGGACCCAGTACTTC. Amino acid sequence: CASSLRTQYF.

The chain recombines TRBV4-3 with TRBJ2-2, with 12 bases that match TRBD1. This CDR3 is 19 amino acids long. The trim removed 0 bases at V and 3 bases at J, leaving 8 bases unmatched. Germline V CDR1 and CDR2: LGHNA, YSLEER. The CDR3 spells CASSQESGTGGAYTGELFF. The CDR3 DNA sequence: TGCGCCAGCAGCCAAGAGTCCGGGACAGGGGGCGCCTACACCGGGGAGCTGTTTTTT.

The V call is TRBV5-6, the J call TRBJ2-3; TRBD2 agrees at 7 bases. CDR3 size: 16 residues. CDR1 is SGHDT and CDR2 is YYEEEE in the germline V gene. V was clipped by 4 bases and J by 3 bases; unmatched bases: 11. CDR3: CASSPRTGGGTDTQYF. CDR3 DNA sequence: TGTGCCAGCAGCCCAAGGACTGGGGGGGGTACAGATACGCAGTATTTT.

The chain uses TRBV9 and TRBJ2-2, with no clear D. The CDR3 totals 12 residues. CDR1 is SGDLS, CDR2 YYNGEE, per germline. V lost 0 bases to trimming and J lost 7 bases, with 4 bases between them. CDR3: CASSVGGGELFF. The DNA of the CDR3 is TGTGCCAGCAGCGTAGGCGGCGGGGAGCTGTTTTTT. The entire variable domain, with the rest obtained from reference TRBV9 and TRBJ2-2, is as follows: DSGVTQTPKHLITATGQRVTLRCSPRSGDLSVYWYQQSLDQGLQFLIQYYNGEERAKGNILERFSAQQFPDLHSELNLSSLELGDSALYFCASSVGGGELFFGEGSRLTVL.

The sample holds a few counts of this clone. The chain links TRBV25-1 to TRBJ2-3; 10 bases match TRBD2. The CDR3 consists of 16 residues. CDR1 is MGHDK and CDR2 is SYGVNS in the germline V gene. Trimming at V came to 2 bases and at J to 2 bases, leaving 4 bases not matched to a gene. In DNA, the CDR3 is TGTGCCAGCAGTGAAGGGACTAGCGAGGCCACAGATACGCAGTATTTT. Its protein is CASSEGTSEATDTQYF. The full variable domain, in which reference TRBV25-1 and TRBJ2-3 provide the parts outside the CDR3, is EADIYQTPRYLVIGTGKKITLECSQTMGHDKMYWYQQDPGMELHLIHYSYGVNSTEKGDLSSESTVSRIRTEHFPLTLESARPSHTSQYLCASSEGTSEATDTQYFGPGTRLTVL.

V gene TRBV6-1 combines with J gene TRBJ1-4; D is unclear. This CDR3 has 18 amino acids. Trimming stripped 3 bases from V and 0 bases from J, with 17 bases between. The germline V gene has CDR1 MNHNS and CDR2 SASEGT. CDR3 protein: CASSDGGWPFATNEKLFF. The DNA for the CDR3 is TGTGCCAGCAGTGACGGAGGGTGGCCCTTTGCAACTAATGAAAAACTGTTTTTT.

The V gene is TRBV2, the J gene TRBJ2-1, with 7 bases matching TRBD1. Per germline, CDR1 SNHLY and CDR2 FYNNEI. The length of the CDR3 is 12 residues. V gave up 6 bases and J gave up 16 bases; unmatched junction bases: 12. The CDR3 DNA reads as TGTGCCAGCAGGAGGGACAGTGATCCCCTCTTCTTC. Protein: CASRRDSDPLFF.

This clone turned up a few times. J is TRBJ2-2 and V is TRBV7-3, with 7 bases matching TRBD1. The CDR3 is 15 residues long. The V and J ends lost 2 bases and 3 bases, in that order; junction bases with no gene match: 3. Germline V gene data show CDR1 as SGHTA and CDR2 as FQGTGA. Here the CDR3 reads CASSLGDSYTGELFF. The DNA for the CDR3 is TGTGCCAGCAGCTTAGGGGACAGTTACACCGGGGAGCTGTTTTTT.

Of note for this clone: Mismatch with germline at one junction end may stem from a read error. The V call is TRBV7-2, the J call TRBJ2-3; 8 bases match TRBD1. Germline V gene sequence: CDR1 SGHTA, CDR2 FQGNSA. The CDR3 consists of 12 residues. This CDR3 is CASSLDGRGTGF. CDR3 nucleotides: TGTGCCAGCAGCTTAGATGGAAGAGGGACAGGTTTT.

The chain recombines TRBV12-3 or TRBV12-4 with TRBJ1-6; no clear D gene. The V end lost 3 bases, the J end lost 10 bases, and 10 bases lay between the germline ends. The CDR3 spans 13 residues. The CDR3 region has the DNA TGTGCCAGCAGTTTGAGGGTTGGCTCACCCCTCCACTTT. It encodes CASSLRVGSPLHF.

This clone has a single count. The CDR3 DNA follows: TGCAGCGTGAAAAGTTCAGGGGGCGCTTTGGGCTACACCTTC. Its translation is CSVKSSGGALGYTF. The chain couples TRBV29-1 to TRBJ1-2, with 8 positions matching TRBD1. Germline trimming cut 6 bases from V and 8 bases from J; bases unmatched to any gene: 14. This CDR3 comprises 14 residues. Looked up from germline, CDR1 is SQVTM and CDR2 is ANQGSEA.